This record covers a single T cell receptor beta chain. The data stem from a study of control samples from healthy donors and cancer patients. Repertoires were generated with immunoSEQ multiplex PCR, while TCRdb's copy carries only in-frame clones and drops some. Among tens of thousands of clones, around 83% were seen once, and the ten largest hold 20% to 25%. The germline V gene has CDR1 WNHNN and CDR2 SYGVQD (reference sequence). This CDR3 spans 14 amino acids. Trimming left V 2 bases short and J 0 bases short, with 7 bases between. Sequencing used PBMCs. This chain joins TRBV10-1 and TRBJ1-1; D unresolved. The TCR sequence derives from a woman aged 55-75 years with lung cancer. CDR3 nucleotide sequence: TGCGCCAGCAGTGAGACGCCAATGAACACTGAAGCTTTCTTT. As protein: CASSETPMNTEAFF.